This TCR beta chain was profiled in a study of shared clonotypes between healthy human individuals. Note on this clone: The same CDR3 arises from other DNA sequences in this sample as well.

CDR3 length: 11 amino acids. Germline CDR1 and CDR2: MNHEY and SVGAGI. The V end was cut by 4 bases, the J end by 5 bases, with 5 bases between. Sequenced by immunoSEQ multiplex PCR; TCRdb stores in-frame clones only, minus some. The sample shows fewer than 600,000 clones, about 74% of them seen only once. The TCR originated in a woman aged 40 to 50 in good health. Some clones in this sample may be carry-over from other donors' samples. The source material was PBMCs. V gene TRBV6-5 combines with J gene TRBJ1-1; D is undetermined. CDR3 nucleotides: TGTGCCAGCAGTTCAGGAACTGAAGCTTTCTTT. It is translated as CASSSGTEAFF.